This T cell receptor (beta chain) originates from a study of CD8+ T cells in alopecia areata. In the study overall: Those treated were given oral tofacitinib at 5 to 10 mg twice daily. Dosing with tofacitinib proceeded for 6 to 18 months, followed by 6 months off drug. Affected scalp percentage determined the severity score of treated patients.

cDNA reverse transcribed from extracted RNA served as the sequencing template. Generated by immunoSEQ multiplex PCR, the TCRdb table keeps only in-frame clones and is missing some. Of roughly 180,000 clones in the sample, roughly 50% were seen once. As to treatment: oral pan-JAK inhibitor, 5-10 mg twice daily. It was from PBMCs that CD4+ and CD8+ T cells were sorted. Germline loops: CDR1 SQVTM, CDR2 ANQGSEA. There are 11 residues in the CDR3. With 4 bases removed from V and 6 bases from J, the gap between germline ends came to 9 bases. The chain carries TRBV29-1 and TRBJ1-2, with D hard to call. The sequences come from CD8+ T cells sorted from blood, collected at week 24, from a patient treated with tofacitinib. The clonotype originates from a human donor with alopecia areata. Here the CDR3 DNA reads TGCAGCGTTGGGCCCGAAGATGGCTACACCTTC. It specifies CSVGPEDGYTF.